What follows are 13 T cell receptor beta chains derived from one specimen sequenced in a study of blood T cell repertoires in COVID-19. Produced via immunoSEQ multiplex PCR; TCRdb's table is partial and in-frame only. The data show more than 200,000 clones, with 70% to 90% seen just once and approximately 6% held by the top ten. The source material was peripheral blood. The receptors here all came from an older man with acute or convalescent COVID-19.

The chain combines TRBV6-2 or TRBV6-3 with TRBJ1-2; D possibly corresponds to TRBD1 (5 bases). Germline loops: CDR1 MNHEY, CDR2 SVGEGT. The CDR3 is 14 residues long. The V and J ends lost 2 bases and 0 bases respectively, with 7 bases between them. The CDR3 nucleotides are TGTGCCAGCAGTTACCAGGGTCCTAACTATGGCTACACCTTC. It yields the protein CASSYQGPNYGYTF.

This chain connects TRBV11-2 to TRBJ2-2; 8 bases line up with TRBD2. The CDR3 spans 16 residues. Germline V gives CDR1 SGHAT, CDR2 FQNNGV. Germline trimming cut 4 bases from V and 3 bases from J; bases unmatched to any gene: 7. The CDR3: CASSYRLGRDTGELFF. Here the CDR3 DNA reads TGTGCCAGCAGCTATCGTCTCGGGAGGGACACCGGGGAGCTGTTTTTT.

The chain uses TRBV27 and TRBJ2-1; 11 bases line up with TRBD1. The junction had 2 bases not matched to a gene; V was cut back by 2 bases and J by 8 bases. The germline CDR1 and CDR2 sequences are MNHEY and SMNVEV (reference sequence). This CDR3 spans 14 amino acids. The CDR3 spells CASSLGTGGDEQFF. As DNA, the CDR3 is TGTGCCAGCAGTTTAGGGACAGGGGGGGATGAGCAGTTCTTC.

Written as DNA, the CDR3 is TGTGCCAGCAGCTTCAAAGACAGGGGGTACGAGCAGTACGTC. Protein: CASSFKDRGYEQYV. The chain employs TRBV5-5 and TRBJ2-7; 9 bases align to TRBD1. In germline, CDR1 is SGHKS, CDR2 YYEKEE (reference sequence). V was clipped by 2 bases and J by 4 bases; unmatched bases: 4. The length of the CDR3 is 14 residues.

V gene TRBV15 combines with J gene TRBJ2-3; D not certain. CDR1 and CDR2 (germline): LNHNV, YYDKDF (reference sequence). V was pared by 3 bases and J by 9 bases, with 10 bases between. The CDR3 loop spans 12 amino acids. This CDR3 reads CATSRGRVTQYF. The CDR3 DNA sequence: TGTGCCACCAGCAGGGGTCGGGTGACGCAGTATTTT.

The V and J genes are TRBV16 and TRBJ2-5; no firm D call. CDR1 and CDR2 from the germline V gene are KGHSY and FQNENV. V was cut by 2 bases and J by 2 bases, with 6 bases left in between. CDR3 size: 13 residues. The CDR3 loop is CASSQNRQETQYF. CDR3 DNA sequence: TGTGCCAGCAGCCAAAATCGGCAAGAGACCCAGTACTTC.

CDR3 in amino acids: CASSLFPPTGVFQPQHF. The DNA for the CDR3 is TGTGCCAGCAGCCTTTTCCCCCCGACAGGGGTTTTTCAGCCCCAGCATTTT. This rearrangement joins TRBV7-8 to TRBJ1-5; TRBD1 matches 8 bases. Germline V gene sequence: CDR1 SGHVS, CDR2 FQNEAQ. This CDR3 has 17 amino acids. The V gene end was trimmed by 5 bases and the J gene end by 6 bases; junction bases not matched to a gene: 15.

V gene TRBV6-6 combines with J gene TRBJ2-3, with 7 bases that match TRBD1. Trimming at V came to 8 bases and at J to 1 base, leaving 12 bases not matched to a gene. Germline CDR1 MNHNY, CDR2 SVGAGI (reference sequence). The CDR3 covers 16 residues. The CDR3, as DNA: TGTGCCAGCTGTCGAGGGGGCGGACCCCGCACAGATACGCAGTATTTT. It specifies CASCRGGGPRTDTQYF.

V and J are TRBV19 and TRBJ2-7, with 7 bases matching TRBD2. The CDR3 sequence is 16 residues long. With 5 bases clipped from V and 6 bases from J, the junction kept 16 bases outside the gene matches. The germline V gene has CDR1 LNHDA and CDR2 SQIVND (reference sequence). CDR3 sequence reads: CASSLLSGLGSSEQYF. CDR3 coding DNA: TGTGCCAGTAGTTTGCTCTCCGGACTAGGATCTTCCGAGCAGTACTTC.

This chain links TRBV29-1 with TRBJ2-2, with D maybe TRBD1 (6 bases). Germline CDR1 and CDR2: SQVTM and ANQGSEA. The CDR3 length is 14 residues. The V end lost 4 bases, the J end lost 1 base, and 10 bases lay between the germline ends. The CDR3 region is CSVAGTLNTGELFF. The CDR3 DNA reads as TGCAGCGTTGCCGGGACATTGAACACCGGGGAGCTGTTTTTT.

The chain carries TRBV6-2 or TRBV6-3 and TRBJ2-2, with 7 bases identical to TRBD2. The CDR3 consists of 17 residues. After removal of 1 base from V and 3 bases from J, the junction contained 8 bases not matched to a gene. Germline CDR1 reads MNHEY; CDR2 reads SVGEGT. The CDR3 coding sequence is TGTGCCAGCAGTTACTGGGGCGGGAGTCCCGACACCGGGGAGCTGTTTTTT. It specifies CASSYWGGSPDTGELFF.

The CDR3 sequence: CASSEPGNPYYGYTF. Written as DNA, the CDR3 is TGTGCCAGCAGTGAACCAGGGAATCCCTACTATGGCTACACCTTC. The chain carries TRBV6-1 and TRBJ1-2, with a weak D call TRBD1 (5 bases). V lost 2 bases to trimming and J lost 3 bases, with 13 bases between them. CDR3 length equals 15 residues. The germline CDR1 and CDR2 sequences are MNHNS and SASEGT.

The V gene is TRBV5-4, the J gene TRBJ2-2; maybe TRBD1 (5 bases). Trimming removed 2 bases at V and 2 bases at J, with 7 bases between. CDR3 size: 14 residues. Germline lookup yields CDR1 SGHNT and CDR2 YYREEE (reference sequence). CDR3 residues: CASSLGHNTGELFF. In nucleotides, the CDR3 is TGTGCCAGCAGCTTAGGACACAACACCGGGGAGCTGTTTTTT.